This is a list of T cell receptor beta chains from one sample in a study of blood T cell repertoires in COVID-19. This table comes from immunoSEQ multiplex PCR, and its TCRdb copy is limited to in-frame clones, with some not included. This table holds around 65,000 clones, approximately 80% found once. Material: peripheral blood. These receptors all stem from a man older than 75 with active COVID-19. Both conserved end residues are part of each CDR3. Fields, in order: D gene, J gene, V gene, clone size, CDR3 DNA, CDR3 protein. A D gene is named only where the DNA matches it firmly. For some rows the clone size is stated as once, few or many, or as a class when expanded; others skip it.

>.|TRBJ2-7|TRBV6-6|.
TGTGCCAGCAGTTACTCGAGGCAGGGGTTAAATGACGAGCAGTACTTC
CASSYSRQGLNDEQYF
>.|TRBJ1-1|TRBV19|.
TGTGCCAGTGATGAAGGACAGCCGAACACTGAAGCTTTCTTT
CASDEGQPNTEAFF
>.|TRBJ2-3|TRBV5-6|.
TGTGCCAGCAGCGCGAGCGGGTACTCGCAGTATTTT
CASSASGYSQYF
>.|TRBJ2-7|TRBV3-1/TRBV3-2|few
TGTGCCAGCAGCCAAGCCGGGGAGCAGTACTTC
CASSQAGEQYF
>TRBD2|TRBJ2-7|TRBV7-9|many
TGTGCCAGCAGCTTACGAAACAGCGGGATATACGAGCAGTACTTC
CASSLRNSGIYEQYF
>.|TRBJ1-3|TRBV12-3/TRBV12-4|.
TGTGCCAGCAGTTTCCAGGGAAACACCATATATTTT
CASSFQGNTIYF
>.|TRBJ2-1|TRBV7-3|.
TGTGCCAGCACGCAAAACTCCCTTCAGGGCAATGAGCAGTTCTTC
CASTQNSLQGNEQFF
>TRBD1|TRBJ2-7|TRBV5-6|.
TGTGCCAGCAGCTTGGCTCCGGGACAGGGACGGGAGCAGTACTTC
CASSLAPGQGREQYF
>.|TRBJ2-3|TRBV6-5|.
TGTGCCAGCTCCTATTCGGGCACAGATACGCAGTATTTT
CASSYSGTDTQYF
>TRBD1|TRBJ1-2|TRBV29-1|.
TGCAGCGTTGAAGTACAAGGGACAGGTTATGGCTACACCTTC
CSVEVQGTGYGYTF
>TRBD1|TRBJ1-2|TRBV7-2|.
TGTGCCAGCAGCTTAGTGCAAGGGGGCTCCTATGGCTACACCTTC
CASSLVQGGSYGYTF
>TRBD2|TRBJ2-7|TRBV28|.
TGTGCCAGCAGTTTATTAGCTAGCGGGTCGAACGAGCAGTACTTC
CASSLLASGSNEQYF
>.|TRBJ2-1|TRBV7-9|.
TGTGCCAGCAGCTTATCTCCCCCTAGCGATAATGAGCAGTTCTTC
CASSLSPPSDNEQFF
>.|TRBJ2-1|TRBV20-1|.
TGCAGTGCAACTAACAATGAGCAGTTCTTC
CSATNNEQFF
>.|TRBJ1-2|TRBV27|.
TGTGCCAGCAAATCTCAGTTGAGGATCTACACCTTC
CASKSQLRIYTF
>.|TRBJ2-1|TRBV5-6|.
TGTGCCAGCAGCTTTCAGGCAGGGATAAAATACAATGAGCAGTTCTTC
CASSFQAGIKYNEQFF
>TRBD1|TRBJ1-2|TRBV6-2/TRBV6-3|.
TGTGCCAGCAGTTACCACACAGGGGGCGCGGAAGGCTACACCTTC
CASSYHTGGAEGYTF
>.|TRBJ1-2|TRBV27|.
TGTGCCAGCAGTTTATACGGGGGTTCGGAAGGCTACACCTTC
CASSLYGGSEGYTF
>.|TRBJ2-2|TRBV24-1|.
TGTGCCACCAGTAAACGAACGGGACAAGTGGGATCCGGGGAGCTGTTTTTT
CATSKRTGQVGSGELFF
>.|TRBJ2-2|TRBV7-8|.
TGTGCCAGCAGCTTAGCGTTAGTTTTGAACTCGAACACCGGGGAGCTGTTTTTT
CASSLALVLNSNTGELFF
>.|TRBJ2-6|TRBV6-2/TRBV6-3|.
TGTGCCAGCAGTTCCAACATACAGCTAACAAGCTCTGGGGCCAACGTCCTGACTTTC
CASSSNIQLTSSGANVLTF
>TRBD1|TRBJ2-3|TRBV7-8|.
TGTGCCAGCAGCAAGGGACAGGGGATCGGTACGCAGTATTTT
CASSKGQGIGTQYF
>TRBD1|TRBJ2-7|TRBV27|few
TGTGCCAGCAGTTTATGGGGACAGTCCTACGAGCAGTACTTC
CASSLWGQSYEQYF
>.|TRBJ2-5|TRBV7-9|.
TGTGCCAGCAGCCAAGGACAAACCCAAGAGACCCAGTACTTC
CASSQGQTQETQYF
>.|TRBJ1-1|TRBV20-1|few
TGCAGTGCTAGTTCAGGGTGGAATGAAGCTTTCTTT
CSASSGWNEAFF
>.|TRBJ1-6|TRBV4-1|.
TGCGCCAGCAGCCCTTTTCCAGGGGAGTTTAATTCACCCCTCCACTTT
CASSPFPGEFNSPLHF
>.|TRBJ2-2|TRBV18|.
TGTGCCAGCTCATCGGGGGGCCTGTACACCGGGGAGCTGTTTTTT
CASSSGGLYTGELFF
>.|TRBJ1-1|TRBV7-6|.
TGTGCCAGCAGCCGGACTCTGAACACTGAAGCTTTCTTT
CASSRTLNTEAFF
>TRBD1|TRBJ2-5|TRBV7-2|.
TGTGCCAGCAGCAGTGGACAGGGTGGGACCCAGTACTTC
CASSSGQGGTQYF
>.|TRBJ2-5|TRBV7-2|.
TGTGCCAGCAGCTTAGAGAGGCAGCGAGAGACCCAGTACTTC
CASSLERQRETQYF
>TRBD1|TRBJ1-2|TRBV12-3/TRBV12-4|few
TGTGCCAGCAGTCGCCAGGGGGCAGATGGCTACACCTTC
CASSRQGADGYTF